Given below is one T cell receptor beta chain in context. This clonotype turned up a few times. The antigen it recognizes is unknown. No clone much larger than this one lies a single base away; base qualities are absent. This sample stems from a study of blood T cells in healthy people across ages (dated by TCRdb to 2014 to 2015). Describing the broader study: In model experiments, template switching captured about one uniquely barcoded TCR beta cDNA molecule for every two T cells. To track age-related changes in TCR beta repertoire diversity, the study relied on deep sequencing normalized with unique cDNA molecular identifiers. Donors were grouped into four age groups: young (average roughly 15 years), middle-aged (39), aged (around 60) and long-lived (roughly 80). To avoid experimental bias, donors of different ages were distributed randomly across sequencing lanes. Two additional independent replicas of 1 million unique cDNA reads from the same blood draw were analyzed for two donors (one aged 18 to 30 and one aged 80 or older). What the research found in general, with its limitations: Because the CMV infection status of the donors was unknown, age-related changes in expanded clonotypes may potentially have been confounded. Total diversity estimates from one million sequenced T cells were considered lower bounds and underestimates. Bulk unsorted PBMC profiling prevented conclusive comparison of naive and antigen-experienced compartments. Observed TCR beta diversity per million T cells fell roughly linearly with age, and a significant reduction was already apparent by age about 36. Compared with the aged group, the long-lived group had more naive CD4+ T cells, fewer expanded clones and increased TCR diversity, a pattern suggesting age selection. There was a strong correlation between observed TCR beta diversity and the percentage of naive T cells measured by flow cytometry.

Spanning cysteine to phenylalanine, the CDR3 consists of 16 amino acids. Only the CDR3 DNA stays, 48 bases, in frame from base 1. V lost 5 bases and J lost 0 bases; the stretch between them is 13 bases long. For CDR1 and CDR2, the germline V gene lists KGHSH and LQKENI. Donors were around 37 systemically healthy Caucasian individuals from Russia aged about 6 to 100 years. Each donor gave about 9.7 milliliters of peripheral blood, drawn into EDTA-treated Vacutainer tubes. PBMCs were isolated by Ficoll-Paque density-gradient centrifugation, with at least 6 million obtained per sample. Trizol reagent was used to extract total RNA from the PBMCs, yielding at least 5 micrograms per sample. Naive CD45RAhigh/CD27high T cell percentages were measured by flow cytometry on a PBMC aliquot from every donor. The library came from 5' RACE. The run used an Illumina HiSeq 2500. A second PCR of about 7 to 12 cycles was performed with a sample-barcoded 5' primer and a J-beta primer mix. A unique molecular identifier was introduced onto each TCR beta cDNA molecule by a template-switch 5' adaptor carrying 12 random nucleotides. At least 2.5 million CDR3-containing paired-end reads were obtained from each sample. First-strand cDNA was synthesized from all RNA with the Mint cDNA synthesis kit, primed by a TRBC-specific oligonucleotide. Following uracil-DNA glycosylase treatment, all cDNA underwent a first 18-cycle PCR with the universal primers M1SS and BC2_uni_R. The paper's processing steps were these. For normalization, 1 million high-quality reads were randomly selected from each sample, with every read carrying a distinct molecular identifier. Instead of being binned into consensus sequences, reads that shared molecular identifiers were thrown out. CDR3 identification, clonotype clustering and error correction used MiTCR with a Q25 quality threshold and the strictest error-elimination algorithm. A nonparametric unseen species model with Euler transformation was used to estimate lower-bound total TCR beta diversity. TCRdb took the public reads, trimmed them with fastp at Q25, ran MiXCR for clone calling and kept in-frame beta chains. Rows with a matching CDR3 protein are joined into one entry that keeps the most common DNA and genes. It is TCRdb's table, rather than the study itself, that gives the V and J calls and clone size. The sample table shows about a million distinct CDR3 sequences, and about 53% are seen once. The ten largest clonotypes hold about 22% of the sample.

The sequenced material came from blood. This chain joins TRBV18 to TRBJ1-4, with the D gene call left open. The origin of this receptor is a woman aged 55-75 years in good health. The DNA is as follows: TGTGCCAGCTCAACAACAGCTGTTGCAACTAATGAAAAACTGTTTTTT. The encoded protein is CASSTTAVATNEKLFF.